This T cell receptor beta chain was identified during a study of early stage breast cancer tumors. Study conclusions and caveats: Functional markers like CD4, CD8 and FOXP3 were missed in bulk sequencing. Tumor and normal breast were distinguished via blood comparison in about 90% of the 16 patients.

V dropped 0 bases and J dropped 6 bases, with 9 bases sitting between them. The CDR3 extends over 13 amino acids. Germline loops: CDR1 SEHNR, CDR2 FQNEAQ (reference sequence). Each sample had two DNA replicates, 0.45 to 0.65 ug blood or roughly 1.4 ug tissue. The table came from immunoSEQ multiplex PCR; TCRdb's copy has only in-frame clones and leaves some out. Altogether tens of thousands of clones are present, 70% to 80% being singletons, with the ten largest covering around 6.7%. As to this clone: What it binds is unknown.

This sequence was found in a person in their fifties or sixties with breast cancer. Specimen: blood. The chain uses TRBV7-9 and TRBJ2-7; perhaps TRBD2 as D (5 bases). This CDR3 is CASSLALAREQYF. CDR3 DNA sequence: TGTGCCAGCAGCTTAGCGCTAGCACGCGAGCAGTACTTC. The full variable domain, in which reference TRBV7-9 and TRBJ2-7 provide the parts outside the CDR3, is DTGVSQNPRHKITKRGQNVTFRCDPISEHNRLYWYRQTLGQGPEFLTYFQNEAQLEKSRLLSDRFSAERPKGSFSTLEIQRTEQGDSAMYLCASSLALAREQYFGPGTRLTVT.